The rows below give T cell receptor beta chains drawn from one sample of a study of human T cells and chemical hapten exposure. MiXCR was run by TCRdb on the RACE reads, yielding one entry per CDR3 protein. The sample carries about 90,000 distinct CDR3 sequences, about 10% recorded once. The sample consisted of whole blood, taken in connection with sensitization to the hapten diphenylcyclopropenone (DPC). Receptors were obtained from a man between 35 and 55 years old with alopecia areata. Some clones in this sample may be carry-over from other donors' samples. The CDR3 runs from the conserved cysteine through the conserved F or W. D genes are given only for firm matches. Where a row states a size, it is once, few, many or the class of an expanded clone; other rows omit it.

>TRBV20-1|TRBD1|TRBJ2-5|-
CSATHRGRGEETQYF
TGCAGTGCTACGCACAGGGGGCGTGGAGAAGAGACCCAGTACTTC
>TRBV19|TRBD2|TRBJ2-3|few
CASTIGLAGTDTQYF
TGTGCCAGTACCATCGGACTAGCGGGCACAGATACGCAGTATTTT
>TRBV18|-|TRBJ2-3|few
CASSPLEADTQYF
TGTGCCAGCTCACCTCTAGAGGCAGATACGCAGTATTTT
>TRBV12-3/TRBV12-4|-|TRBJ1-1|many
CASSLAANTEAFF
TGTGCCAGCAGTTTAGCAGCGAACACTGAAGCTTTCTTT
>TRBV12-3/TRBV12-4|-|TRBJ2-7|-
CASSPAGYEQYF
TGTGCCAGCAGTCCAGCTGGGTACGAGCAGTACTTC
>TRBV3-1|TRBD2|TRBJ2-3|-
CASSQVSGEGTDTQYF
TGTGCCAGCAGCCAAGTGAGCGGGGAAGGGACAGATACGCAGTATTTT
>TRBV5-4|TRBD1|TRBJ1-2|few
CASSSTLSGGNGYTF
TGTGCCAGCAGCTCAACCCTTTCAGGGGGCAATGGCTACACCTTC
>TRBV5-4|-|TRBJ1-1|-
CASSFARDTEAFF
TGTGCCAGCAGTTTTGCGCGGGACACTGAAGCTTTCTTT
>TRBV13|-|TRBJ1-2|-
CASSSRSGGYGYTF
TGTGCCAGCAGCTCCCGTAGCGGGGGCTATGGCTACACCTTC
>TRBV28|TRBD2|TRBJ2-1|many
CASSLTLAFNEQFF
TGTGCCAGCAGTTTAACACTAGCGTTTAATGAGCAGTTCTTC
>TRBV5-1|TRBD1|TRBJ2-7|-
CASRSGDSTTSRYF
TGCGCCAGCCGCTCAGGGGACAGTACTACGAGCAGGTACTTC
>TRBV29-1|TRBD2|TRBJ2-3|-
CSVESGTSMYTQYF
TGCAGCGTTGAATCAGGGACTAGCATGTATACGCAGTATTTT
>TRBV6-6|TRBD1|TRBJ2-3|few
CASPRDRDGSLYPDTQYF
TGTGCCAGTCCCCGGGACAGGGACGGGAGTTTGTATCCGGATACGCAGTATTTT
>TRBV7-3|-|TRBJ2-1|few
CASSSLPDRSGYNEQFF
TGTGCCAGCAGCTCACTCCCCGATCGAAGCGGCTACAATGAGCAGTTCTTC
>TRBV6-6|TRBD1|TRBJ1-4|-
CASSYGRGRGNEKLFF
TGTGCCAGCAGTTACGGCAGGGGGCGCGGGAATGAAAAACTGTTTTTT
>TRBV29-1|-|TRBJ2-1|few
CSVGQLGNEQFF
TGCAGCGTCGGACAGCTGGGGAATGAGCAGTTCTTC
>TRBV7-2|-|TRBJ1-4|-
CASSSLGQFGEKLFF
TGTGCCAGCAGCTCTCTAGGACAGTTTGGGGAAAAACTGTTTTTT
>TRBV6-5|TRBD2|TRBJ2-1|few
CASSPIAGESYNEQFF
TGTGCCAGCAGTCCGATAGCGGGAGAATCCTACAATGAGCAGTTCTTC
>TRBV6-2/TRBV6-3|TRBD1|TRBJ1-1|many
CASSQLQGARTEAFF
TGTGCCAGCAGCCAACTCCAGGGGGCACGAACTGAAGCTTTCTTT
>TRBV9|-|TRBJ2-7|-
CASSADSYSYEQYF
TGTGCCAGCAGCGCGGACTCTTACTCCTACGAGCAGTACTTC
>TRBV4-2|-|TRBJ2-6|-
CASSQDQTSGANVLTF
TGTGCCAGCAGCCAAGATCAGACCTCTGGGGCCAACGTCCTGACTTTC
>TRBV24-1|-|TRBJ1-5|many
CATSEKGRGSNQPQHF
TGTGCCACCAGTGAAAAGGGGCGCGGGAGCAATCAGCCCCAGCATTTT
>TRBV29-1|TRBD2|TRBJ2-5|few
CSAPGGGLEETQYF
TGCAGCGCCCCGGGGGGAGGACTGGAAGAGACCCAGTACTTC
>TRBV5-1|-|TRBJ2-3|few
CASNGGITTDTQYF
TGCGCCTCCAACGGCGGGATTACAACAGATACGCAGTATTTT
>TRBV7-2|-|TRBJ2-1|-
CASSLDVYSGNEQFF
TGTGCCAGCAGCTTAGACGTTTATTCGGGCAATGAGCAGTTCTTC
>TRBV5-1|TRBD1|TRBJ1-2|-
CASSLETGTGYGYTF
TGCGCCAGCAGCTTGGAAACCGGGACAGGGTATGGCTACACCTTC
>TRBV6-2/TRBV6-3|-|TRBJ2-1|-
CASSHTILSGGGYNEQFF
TGTGCCAGCAGTCACACAATTCTCTCAGGGGGAGGCTACAATGAGCAGTTCTTC
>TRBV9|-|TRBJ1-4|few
CASSVGLGTNEKLFF
TGTGCCAGCAGCGTAGGTCTCGGAACTAATGAAAAACTGTTTTTT
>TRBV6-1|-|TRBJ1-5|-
CASSVENIYNQPQHF
TGTGCCAGCAGTGTCGAGAATATATACAATCAGCCCCAGCATTTT
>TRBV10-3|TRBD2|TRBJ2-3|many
CATDGGGSTDTQYF
TGTGCCACCGACGGGGGAGGGAGCACAGATACGCAGTATTTT
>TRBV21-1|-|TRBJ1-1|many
CASSQRPRSPEAFF
TGTGCCAGCAGCCAGAGGCCCAGGTCTCCTGAAGCTTTCTTT
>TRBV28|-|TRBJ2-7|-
CASLDLGRYEQYF
TGTGCCAGCCTAGATTTAGGACGCTACGAGCAGTACTTC
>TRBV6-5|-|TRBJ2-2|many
CASTMSGAGTGELFF
TGTGCCAGCACCATGAGCGGAGCGGGCACCGGGGAGCTGTTTTTT
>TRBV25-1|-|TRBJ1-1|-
CASKPPGVVNTEAFF
TGTGCCAGCAAACCCCCCGGGGTTGTAAACACTGAAGCTTTCTTT
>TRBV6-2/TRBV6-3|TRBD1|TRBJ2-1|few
CASRPRDRPTNEQFF
TGTGCCAGCAGACCCAGGGACAGGCCTACCAATGAGCAGTTCTTC
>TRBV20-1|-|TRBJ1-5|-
CSATLDGNSNHPQHF
TGCAGTGCTACATTAGACGGTAATAGCAATCATCCCCAGCATTTT
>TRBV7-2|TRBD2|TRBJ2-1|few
CASSPGLAGANEQFF
TGTGCCAGCAGCCCGGGACTAGCGGGAGCCAATGAGCAGTTCTTC
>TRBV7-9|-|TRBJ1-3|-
CASSPGDSGNTIYF
TGTGCCAGCAGCCCAGGGGACTCTGGAAACACCATATATTTT
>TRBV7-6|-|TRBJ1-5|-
CASSLGGEGNQPQHF
TGTGCCAGCAGCTTAGGAGGGGAGGGCAATCAGCCCCAGCATTTT
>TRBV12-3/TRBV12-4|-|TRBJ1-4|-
CASSLMAGYEKLFF
TGTGCCAGCAGTTTGATGGCAGGGTACGAAAAACTGTTTTTT
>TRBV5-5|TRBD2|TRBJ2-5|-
CASSLGAGEAETQYF
TGTGCCAGCAGCTTGGGTGCGGGAGAAGCAGAGACCCAGTACTTC
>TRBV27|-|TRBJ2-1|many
CASTQAPYNEQFF
TGTGCCAGCACCCAAGCCCCCTACAATGAGCAGTTCTTC
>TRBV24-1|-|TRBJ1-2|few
CATSDPSTNYGYTF
TGTGCCACCAGTGACCCATCTACTAACTATGGCTACACCTTC
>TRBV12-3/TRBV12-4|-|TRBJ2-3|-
CASSPPSADTQYF
TGTGCCAGCAGCCCACCCTCTGCAGATACGCAGTATTTT
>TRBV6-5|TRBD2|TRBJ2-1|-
CASSYSMRTSGRPYNEQFF
TGTGCCAGCAGTTACTCGATGAGGACTAGCGGGAGACCCTACAATGAGCAGTTCTTC